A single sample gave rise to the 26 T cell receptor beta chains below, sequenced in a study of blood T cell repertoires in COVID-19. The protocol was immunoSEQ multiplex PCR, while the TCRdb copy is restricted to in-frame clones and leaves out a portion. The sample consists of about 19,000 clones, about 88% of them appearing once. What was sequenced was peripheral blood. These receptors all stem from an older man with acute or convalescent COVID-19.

CDR3 nucleotides: TGTGCCAGCAGCTTAGAGGACTATCTGTACAATGAGCAGTTCTTC. Its translation: CASSLEDYLYNEQFF. The rearrangement joins TRBV7-9 to TRBJ2-1; weak D call: TRBD2 (6 bases). CDR1 and CDR2 from the germline V gene are SEHNR and FQNEAQ (reference sequence). This CDR3 is 15 amino acids long. V was shortened by 1 base and J by 4 bases, with 11 bases between the two germline ends.

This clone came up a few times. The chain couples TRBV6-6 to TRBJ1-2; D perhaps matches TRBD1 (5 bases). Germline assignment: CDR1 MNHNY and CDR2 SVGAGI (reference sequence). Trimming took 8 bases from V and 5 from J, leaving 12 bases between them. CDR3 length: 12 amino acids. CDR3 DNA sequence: TGTGCCAGCCTCAGGGCTGGGTATGGCTACACCTTC. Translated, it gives CASLRAGYGYTF.

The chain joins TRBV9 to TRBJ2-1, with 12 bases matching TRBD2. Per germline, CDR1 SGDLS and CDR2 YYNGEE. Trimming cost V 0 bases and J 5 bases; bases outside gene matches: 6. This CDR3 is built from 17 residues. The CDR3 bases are TGTGCCAGCAGCGTAGAATCCCGGACTAGCGGGAACAATGAGCAGTTCTTC. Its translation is CASSVESRTSGNNEQFF.

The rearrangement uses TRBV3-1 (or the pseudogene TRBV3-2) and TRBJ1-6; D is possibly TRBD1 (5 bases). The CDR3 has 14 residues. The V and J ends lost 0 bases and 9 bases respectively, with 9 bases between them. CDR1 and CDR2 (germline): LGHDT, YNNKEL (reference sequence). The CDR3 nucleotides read TGTGCCAGCAGCCAAGAGGGGGGGACTTCACCCCTCCACTTT. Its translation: CASSQEGGTSPLHF.

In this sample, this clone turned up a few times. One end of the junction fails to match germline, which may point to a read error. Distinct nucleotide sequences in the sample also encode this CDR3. For the CDR3, the DNA is TGCGCCACCCGCGGAGGGGGGGGGCCCCAAGAGACCCAGTACTTC. This translates into CATRGGGGPQETQYF. The chain links TRBV9 to TRBJ2-5; D might be TRBD2 (7 bases). The CDR3 totals 15 residues. Per the germline V gene, CDR1 is SGDLS and CDR2 is YYNGEE.

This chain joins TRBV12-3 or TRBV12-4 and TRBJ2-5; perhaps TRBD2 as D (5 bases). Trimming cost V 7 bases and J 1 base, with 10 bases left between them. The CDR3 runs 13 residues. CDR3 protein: CASTSGIQETQYF. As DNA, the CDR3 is TGTGCCAGCACCTCGGGGATCCAAGAGACCCAGTACTTC.

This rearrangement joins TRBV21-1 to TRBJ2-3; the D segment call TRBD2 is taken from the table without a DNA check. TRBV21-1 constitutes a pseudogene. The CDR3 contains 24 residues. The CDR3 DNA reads TGTGCCAGCAGCAAAGGGACCGGACACTTTCACGGGACTAGCGGATTGACTAGCACAGATACGCAGTATTTT. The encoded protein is CASSKGTGHFHGTSGLTSTDTQYF.

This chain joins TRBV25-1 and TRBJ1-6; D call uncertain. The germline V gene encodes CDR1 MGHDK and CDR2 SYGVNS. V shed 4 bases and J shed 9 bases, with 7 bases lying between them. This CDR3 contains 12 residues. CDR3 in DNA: TGTGCCAGCAGTGTGGCGGTTTCACCCCTCCACTTT. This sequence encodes CASSVAVSPLHF.

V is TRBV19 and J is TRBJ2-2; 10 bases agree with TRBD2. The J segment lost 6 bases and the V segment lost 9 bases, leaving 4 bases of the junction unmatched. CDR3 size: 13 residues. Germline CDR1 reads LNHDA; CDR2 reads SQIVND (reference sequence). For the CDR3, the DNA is TGTGCCAGCCGGACTAGCGGAGCCGGGGAGCTGTTTTTT. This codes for CASRTSGAGELFF.

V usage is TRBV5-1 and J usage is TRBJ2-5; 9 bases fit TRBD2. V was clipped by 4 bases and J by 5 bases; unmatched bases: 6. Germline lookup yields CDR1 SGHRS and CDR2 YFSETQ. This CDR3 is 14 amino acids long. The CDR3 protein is CASSLLAGDETQYF. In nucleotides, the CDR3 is TGCGCCAGCAGCCTATTAGCGGGAGACGAGACCCAGTACTTC. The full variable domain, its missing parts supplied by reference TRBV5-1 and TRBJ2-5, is KAGVTQTPRYLIKTRGQQVTLSCSPISGHRSVSWYQQTPGQGLQFLFEYFSETQRNKGNFPGRFSGRQFSNSRSEMNVSTLELGDSALYLCASSLLAGDETQYFGPGTRLLVL.

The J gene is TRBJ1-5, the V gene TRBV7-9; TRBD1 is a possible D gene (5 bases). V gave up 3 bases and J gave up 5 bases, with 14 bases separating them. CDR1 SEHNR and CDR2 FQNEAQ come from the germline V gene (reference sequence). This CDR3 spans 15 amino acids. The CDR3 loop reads CASSFTGGTDQPQHF. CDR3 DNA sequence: TGTGCCAGCAGCTTTACCGGGGGGACGGATCAGCCCCAGCATTTT.

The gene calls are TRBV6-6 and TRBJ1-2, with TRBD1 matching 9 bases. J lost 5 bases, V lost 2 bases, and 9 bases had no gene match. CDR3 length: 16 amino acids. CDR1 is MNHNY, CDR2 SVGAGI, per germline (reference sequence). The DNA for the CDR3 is TGTGCCAGCAGTTACCCTTGGACAGGGGTTACTTATGGCTACACCTTC. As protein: CASSYPWTGVTYGYTF.

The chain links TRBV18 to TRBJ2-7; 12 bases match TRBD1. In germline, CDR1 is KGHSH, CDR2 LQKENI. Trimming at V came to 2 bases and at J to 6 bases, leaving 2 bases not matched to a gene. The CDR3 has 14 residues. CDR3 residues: CASSPGTGGGEQYF. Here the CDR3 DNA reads TGTGCCAGCTCACCAGGGACAGGGGGCGGCGAGCAGTACTTC.

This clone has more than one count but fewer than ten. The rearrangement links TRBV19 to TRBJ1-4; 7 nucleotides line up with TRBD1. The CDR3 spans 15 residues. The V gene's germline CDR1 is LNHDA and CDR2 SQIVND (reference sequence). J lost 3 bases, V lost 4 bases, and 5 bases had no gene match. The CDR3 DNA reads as TGTGCCAGTAGTACTTCCGGGACAGCTAATGAAAAACTGTTTTTT. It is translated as CASSTSGTANEKLFF.

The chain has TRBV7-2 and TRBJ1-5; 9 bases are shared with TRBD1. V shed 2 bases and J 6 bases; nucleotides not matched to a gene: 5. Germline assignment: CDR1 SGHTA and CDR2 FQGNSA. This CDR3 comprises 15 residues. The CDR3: CASSLYGQGSQPQHF. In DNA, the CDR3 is TGTGCCAGCAGCTTATATGGACAGGGGAGTCAGCCCCAGCATTTT.

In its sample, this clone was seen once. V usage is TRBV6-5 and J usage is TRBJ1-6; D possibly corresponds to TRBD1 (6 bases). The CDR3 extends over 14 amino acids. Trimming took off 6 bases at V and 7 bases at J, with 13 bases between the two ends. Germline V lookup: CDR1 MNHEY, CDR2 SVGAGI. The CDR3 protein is CASRLDRINSPLHF. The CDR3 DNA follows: TGTGCCAGCAGGCTCGACAGGATAAATTCACCCCTCCACTTT.

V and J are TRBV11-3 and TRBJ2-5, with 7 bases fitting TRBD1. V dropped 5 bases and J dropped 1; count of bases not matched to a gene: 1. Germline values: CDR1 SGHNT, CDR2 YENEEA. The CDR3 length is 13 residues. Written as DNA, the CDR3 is TGTGCCAGCAGCCGGGACAGCCAAGAGACCCAGTACTTC. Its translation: CASSRDSQETQYF. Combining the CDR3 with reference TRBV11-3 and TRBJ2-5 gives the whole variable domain EAGVVQSPRYKIIEKKQPVAFWCNPISGHNTLYWYLQNLGQGPELLIRYENEEAVDDSQLPKDRFSAERLKGVDSTLKIQPAELGDSAVYLCASSRDSQETQYFGPGTRLLVL.

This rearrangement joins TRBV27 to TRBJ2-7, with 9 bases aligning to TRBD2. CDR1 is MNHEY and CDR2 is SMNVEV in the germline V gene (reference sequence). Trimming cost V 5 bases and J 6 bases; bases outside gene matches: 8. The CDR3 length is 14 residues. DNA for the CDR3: TGTGCCAGCAGTCCCCCGGGACTAGCAGGCGAGCAGTACTTC. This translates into CASSPPGLAGEQYF.

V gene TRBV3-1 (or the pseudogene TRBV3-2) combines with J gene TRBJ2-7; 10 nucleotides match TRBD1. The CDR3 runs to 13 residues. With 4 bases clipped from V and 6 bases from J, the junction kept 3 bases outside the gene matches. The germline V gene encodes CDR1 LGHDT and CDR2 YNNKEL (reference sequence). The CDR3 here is CASSLRDRGEQYF. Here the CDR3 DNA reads TGTGCCAGCAGCCTCCGGGACAGGGGCGAGCAGTACTTC.

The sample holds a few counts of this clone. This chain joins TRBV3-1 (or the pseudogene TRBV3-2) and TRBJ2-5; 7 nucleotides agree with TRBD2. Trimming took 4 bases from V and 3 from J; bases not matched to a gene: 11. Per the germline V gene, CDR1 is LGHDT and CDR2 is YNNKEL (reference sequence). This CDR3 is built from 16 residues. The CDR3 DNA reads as TGTGCCAGCAGCCCAATTCAGGGAGCGGGGAAAGAGACCCAGTACTTC. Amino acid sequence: CASSPIQGAGKETQYF.

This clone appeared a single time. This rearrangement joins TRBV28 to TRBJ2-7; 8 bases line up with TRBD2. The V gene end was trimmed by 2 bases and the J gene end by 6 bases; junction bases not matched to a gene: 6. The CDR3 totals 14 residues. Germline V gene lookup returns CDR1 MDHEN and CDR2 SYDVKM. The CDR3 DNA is TGTGCCAGCAGTTTAGAGCGGGAGAAGGGCGAGCAGTACTTC. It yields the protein CASSLEREKGEQYF.

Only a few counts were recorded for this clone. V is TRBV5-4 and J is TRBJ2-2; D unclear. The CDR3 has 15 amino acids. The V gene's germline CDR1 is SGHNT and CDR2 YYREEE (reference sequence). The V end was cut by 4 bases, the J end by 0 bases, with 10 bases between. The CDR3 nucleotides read TGTGCCAGCAGCCTCCCCGAGGCGAACACCGGGGAGCTGTTTTTT. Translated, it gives CASSLPEANTGELFF. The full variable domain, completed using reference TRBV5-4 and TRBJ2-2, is ETGVTQSPTHLIKTRGQQVTLRCSSQSGHNTVSWYQQALGQGPQFIFQYYREEENGRGNFPPRFSGLQFPNYSSELNVNALELDDSALYLCASSLPEANTGELFFGEGSRLTVL.

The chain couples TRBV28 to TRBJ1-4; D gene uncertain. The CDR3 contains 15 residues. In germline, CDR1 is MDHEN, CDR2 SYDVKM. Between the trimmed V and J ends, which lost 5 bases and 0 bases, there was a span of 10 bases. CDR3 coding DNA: TGTGCCAGCAGTGTTACCGGGACAACTAATGAAAAACTGTTTTTT. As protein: CASSVTGTTNEKLFF.

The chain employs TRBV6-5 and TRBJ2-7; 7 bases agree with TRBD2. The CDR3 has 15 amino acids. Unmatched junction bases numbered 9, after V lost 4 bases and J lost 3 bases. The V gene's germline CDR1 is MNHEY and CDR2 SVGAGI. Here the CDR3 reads CASSSIPGTIYEQYF. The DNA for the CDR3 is TGTGCCAGCAGTTCGATTCCCGGGACTATCTACGAGCAGTACTTC.

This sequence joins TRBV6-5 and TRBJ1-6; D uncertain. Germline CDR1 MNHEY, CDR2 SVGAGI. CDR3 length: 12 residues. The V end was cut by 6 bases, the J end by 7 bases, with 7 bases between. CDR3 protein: CASRQLNSPLHF. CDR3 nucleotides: TGTGCCAGCAGGCAGTTGAATTCACCCCTCCACTTT.

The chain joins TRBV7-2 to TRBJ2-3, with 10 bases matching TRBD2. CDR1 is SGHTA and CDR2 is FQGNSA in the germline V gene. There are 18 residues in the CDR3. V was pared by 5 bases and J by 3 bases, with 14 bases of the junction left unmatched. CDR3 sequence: CASSRKAGGPTATDTQYF. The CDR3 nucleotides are TGTGCCAGCAGCCGGAAAGCGGGAGGGCCCACAGCGACAGATACGCAGTATTTT.